This T cell receptor (beta chain) was obtained from a study of T cells in Graves' hyperthyroidism and ophthalmopathy. Calling Graves' hyperthyroidism stable meant ophthalmopathy did not progress within 18 months. At least ten counts were recorded for this clonotype. RNA transcripts provided the source from which TCR beta CDR3 regions were amplified. First-round RT-PCR of the TCR CDR3 relied on the HTBI primer set. TCRdb reanalysed the multiplex PCR reads using MiXCR and keeps one entry per CDR3 protein. The top ten clones hold under 20% of a sample with around 480,000 distinct CDR3 sequences, around an eighth of them seen once. The germline V gene has CDR1 SQVTM and CDR2 ANQGSEA. This CDR3 is built from 13 residues. V lost 3 bases and J 2 bases, leaving 9 bases between the germline ends.

This sequence was found in a woman aged 18-29 years with Graves' hyperthyroidism. Sequenced input: blood. The rearrangement uses TRBV29-1 and TRBJ2-3, with D possibly matching TRBD1 (5 bases). In DNA form, the CDR3 reads TGCAGCGTTGACCTGACAGCCACAGATACGCAGTATTTT. Amino acid sequence: CSVDLTATDTQYF.